Given below is one T cell receptor beta chain in context. The clone's antigen remains unknown. Per-nucleotide qualities are absent, and no much larger clonotype sits a single base away. The CDR3 regions of human TCRbeta chains were subjected to immunosequencing. In the paper's pipeline: TCRs in the repertoires were matched against a reference library of SARS-CoV-2-specific TCRs that had been generated with the MIRA antigen-specificity platform. Breadth was defined as the fraction of unique TCRs that were SARS-CoV-2-associated, and depth was defined as the fraction of total T cells that were SARS-CoV-2-associated. Using the MIRA data, every spike-specific TCR was mapped to the spike region that the TCR reacted to and assigned to either a CD4 or a CD8 class. Log10-transformed breadth and depth values were compared by one-way ANOVA with Sidak's multiple comparisons tests. TCRdb re-hosts the immuneACCESS table, in-frame sequences only. Its copies lack some clones; in the studies checked, an unresolved V gene accounts for under half of them, and the cause for the rest is not known. Clonal size and the V and J genes are those of that table, whereas D and trimming came from the DNA. The sample table shows 100,000 to 150,000 clones, and around 85% are seen once. The ten biggest clones cover 1.5% to 2% of the sample.

The data belong to a study of T cell responses to AZD1222 COVID-19 vaccine (dated by TCRdb to the early 2020s). At the level of the whole study: AZD1222 recipients whose second dose came at about 4 weeks and those whose second dose came at about 12 weeks were combined into one group, since spike-specific TCR depth and breadth did not differ between the two schedules. TCR sequencing covered approximately 230 trial participants: 200 to 210 given two doses of AZD1222 and 26 given two doses of MenACWY control vaccine. Trial participants were enrolled into age subgroups of 18-55, 56-69 and 70-plus years, which contained about 150, 28 and 57 TCR-sequenced participants, respectively. The study at large found these results: Nearly half of unique spike-specific TCRs reportedly recognized epitopes outside regions mutated in the B.1.351 and B.1.1.7 variants. Participants were mostly white British, with more females than males. The authors suggested clonal diversity may have been underestimated. The vaccine-associated CD4 TCRs covered the entire spike protein, and the dominant responses fell in regions 160-218 and 743-854. Because no samples from the day 14 peak response were available, repertoires could be characterized only after the peak T cell response. The 56-69-year group was small, and its depth increase did not reach significance, likely because of low power. Conclusions about previously exposed vaccinees are limited, since just a handful of AZD1222 recipients were seropositive for SARS-CoV-2 at baseline. A significant rise in spike-specific TCR breadth and depth was observed after two AZD1222 doses relative to day 0 and relative to MenACWY recipients.

The junction shows trimming of 6 bases on V and 4 bases on J, and the gene matches do not reach 10 bases of it. The germline V gene sets CDR1 to MNHEY and CDR2 to SVGEGT. Inclusive of the bounding cysteine and phenylalanine, the CDR3 is 16 residues long. Only the CDR3 region is kept as DNA, spanning 48 bases read in frame from base 1. Interpreted using the paper, the time point label stands for: baseline before first vaccination. Vaccinee samples came from UK trials COV001 and COV002, including a single-blind randomized controlled phase 2/3 trial of AZD1222 (ChAdOx1 nCoV-19) in healthy adults. For TCRbeta chain sequencing, PBMC samples from trial participants were taken at day 0 and at day 28 after the second dose.

The TCR sequence derives from an adult in good health. This sequence uses TRBV6-2 or TRBV6-3 and TRBJ2-7; TRBD2 matches 12 bases in the middle. The material was peripheral blood, obtained on day 0 of AZD1222 vaccination. The CDR3 has the sequence CASSPQLAGGSYEQYF. The DNA sequence is TGTGCCAGCAGCCCCCAACTAGCGGGAGGTTCGTACGAGCAGTACTTC.